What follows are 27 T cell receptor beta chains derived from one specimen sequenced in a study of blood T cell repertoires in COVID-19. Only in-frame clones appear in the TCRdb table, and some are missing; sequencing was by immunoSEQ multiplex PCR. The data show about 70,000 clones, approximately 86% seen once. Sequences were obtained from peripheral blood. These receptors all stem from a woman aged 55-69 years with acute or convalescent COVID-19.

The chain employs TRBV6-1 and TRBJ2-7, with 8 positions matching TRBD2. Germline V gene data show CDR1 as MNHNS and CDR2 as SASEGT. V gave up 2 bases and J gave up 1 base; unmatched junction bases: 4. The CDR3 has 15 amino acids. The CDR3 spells CASSEPAGASYEQYF. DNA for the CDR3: TGTGCCAGCAGTGAACCAGCGGGGGCGTCCTACGAGCAGTACTTC.

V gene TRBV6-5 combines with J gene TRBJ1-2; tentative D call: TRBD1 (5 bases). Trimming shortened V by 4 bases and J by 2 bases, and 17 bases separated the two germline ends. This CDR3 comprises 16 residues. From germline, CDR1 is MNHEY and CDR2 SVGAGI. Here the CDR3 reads CASSFMSRGSNYGYTF. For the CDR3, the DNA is TGTGCCAGCAGTTTCATGTCTAGGGGTTCCAACTATGGCTACACCTTC.

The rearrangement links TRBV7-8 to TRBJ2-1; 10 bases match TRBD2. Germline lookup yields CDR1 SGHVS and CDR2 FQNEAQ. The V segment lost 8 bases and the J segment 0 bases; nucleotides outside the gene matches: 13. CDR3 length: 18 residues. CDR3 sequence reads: CASRGASGGISSYNEQFF. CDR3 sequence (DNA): TGTGCCAGCCGGGGGGCTAGCGGGGGAATCAGCTCCTACAATGAGCAGTTCTTC.

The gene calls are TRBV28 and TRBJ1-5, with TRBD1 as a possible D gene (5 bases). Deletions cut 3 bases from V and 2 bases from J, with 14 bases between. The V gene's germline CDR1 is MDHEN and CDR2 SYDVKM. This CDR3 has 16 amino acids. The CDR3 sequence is CASSLSRGRGNQPQHF. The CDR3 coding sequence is TGTGCCAGCAGTTTGTCTAGGGGTCGTGGCAATCAGCCCCAGCATTTT.

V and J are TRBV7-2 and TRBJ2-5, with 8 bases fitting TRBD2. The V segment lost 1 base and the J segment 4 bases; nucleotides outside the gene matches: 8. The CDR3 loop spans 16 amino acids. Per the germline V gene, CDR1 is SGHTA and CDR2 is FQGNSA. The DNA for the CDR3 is TGTGCCAGCAGCTTAGTACTGAGGAGCGGGGGAGAGACCCAGTACTTC. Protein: CASSLVLRSGGETQYF.

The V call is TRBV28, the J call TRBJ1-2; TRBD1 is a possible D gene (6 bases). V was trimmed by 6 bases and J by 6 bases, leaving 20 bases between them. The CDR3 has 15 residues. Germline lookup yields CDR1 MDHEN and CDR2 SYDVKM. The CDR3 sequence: CASSPADRPLNGYTF. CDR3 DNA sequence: TGTGCCAGCAGCCCGGCGGACAGACCCCTGAATGGCTACACCTTC.

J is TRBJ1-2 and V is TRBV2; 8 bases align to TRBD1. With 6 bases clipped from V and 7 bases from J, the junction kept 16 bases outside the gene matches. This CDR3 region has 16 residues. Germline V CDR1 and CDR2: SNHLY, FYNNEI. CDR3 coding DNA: TGTGCCAGCAGCCAAGGACAGGGCTATTTCCTTGGTGGCTACACCTTC. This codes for CASSQGQGYFLGGYTF.

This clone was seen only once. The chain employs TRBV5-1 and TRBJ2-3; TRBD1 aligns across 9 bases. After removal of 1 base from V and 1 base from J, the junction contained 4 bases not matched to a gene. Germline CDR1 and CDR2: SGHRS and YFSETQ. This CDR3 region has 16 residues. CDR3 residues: CASSLRGQGGTDTQYF. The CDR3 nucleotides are TGCGCCAGCAGCTTGAGGGGACAGGGTGGCACAGATACGCAGTATTTT.

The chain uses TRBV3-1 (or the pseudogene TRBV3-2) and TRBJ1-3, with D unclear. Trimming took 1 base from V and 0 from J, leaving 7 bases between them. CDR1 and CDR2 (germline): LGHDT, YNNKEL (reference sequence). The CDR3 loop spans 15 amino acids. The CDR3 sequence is CASSQGSSSGNTIYF. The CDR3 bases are TGTGCCAGCAGCCAAGGGTCCAGCTCTGGAAACACCATATATTTT.

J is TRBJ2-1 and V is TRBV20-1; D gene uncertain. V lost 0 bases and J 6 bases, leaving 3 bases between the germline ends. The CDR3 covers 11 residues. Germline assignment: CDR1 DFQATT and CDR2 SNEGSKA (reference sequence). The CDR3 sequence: CSARDINEQFF. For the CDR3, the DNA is TGCAGTGCTAGAGATATCAATGAGCAGTTCTTC.

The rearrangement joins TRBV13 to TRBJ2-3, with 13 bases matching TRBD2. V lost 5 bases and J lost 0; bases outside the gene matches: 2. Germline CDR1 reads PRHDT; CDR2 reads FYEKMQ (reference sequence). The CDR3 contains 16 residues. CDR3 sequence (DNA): TGTGCCAGCAGCCTGGGACTAGCGGGGAGCACAGATACGCAGTATTTT. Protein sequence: CASSLGLAGSTDTQYF.

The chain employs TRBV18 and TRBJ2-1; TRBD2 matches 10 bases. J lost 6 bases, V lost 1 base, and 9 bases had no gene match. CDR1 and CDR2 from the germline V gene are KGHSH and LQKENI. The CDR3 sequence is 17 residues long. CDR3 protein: CASSPQASGSRGNEQFF. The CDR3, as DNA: TGTGCCAGCTCACCACAGGCTAGCGGGAGTCGGGGCAATGAGCAGTTCTTC.

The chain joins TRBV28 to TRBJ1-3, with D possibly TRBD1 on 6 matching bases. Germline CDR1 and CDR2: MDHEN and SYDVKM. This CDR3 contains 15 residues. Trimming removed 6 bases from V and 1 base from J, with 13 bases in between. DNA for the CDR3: TGTGCCAGCAGCTTGTCAGGGGAATCTGGAAACACCATATATTTT. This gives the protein CASSLSGESGNTIYF.

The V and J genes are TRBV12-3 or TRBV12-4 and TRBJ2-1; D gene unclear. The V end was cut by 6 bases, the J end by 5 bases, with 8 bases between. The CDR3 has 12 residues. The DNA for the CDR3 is TGTGCCAGCAGCCGCGTCCACAATGAGCAGTTCTTC. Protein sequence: CASSRVHNEQFF.

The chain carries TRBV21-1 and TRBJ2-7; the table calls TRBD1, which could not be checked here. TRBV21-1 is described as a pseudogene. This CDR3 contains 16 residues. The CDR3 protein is CASSNLQGAPTYEQYF. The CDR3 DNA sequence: TGTGCCAGCAGCAACCTACAGGGGGCGCCCACCTACGAGCAGTACTTC.

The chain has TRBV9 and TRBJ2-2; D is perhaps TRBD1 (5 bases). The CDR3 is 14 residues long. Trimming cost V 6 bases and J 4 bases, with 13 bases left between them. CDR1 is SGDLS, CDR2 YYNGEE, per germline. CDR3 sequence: CASNQGLVTGELFF. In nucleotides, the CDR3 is TGTGCCAGCAATCAGGGTTTGGTCACCGGGGAGCTGTTTTTT. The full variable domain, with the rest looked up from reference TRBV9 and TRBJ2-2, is DSGVTQTPKHLITATGQRVTLRCSPRSGDLSVYWYQQSLDQGLQFLIQYYNGEERAKGNILERFSAQQFPDLHSELNLSSLELGDSALYFCASNQGLVTGELFFGEGSRLTVL.

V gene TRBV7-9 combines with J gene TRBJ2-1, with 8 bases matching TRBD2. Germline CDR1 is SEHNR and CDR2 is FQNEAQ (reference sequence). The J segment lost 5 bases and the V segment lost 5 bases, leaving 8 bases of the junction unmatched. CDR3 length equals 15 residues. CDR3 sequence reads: CASSVDLAGNNEQFF. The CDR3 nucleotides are TGTGCCAGCAGCGTAGACCTAGCGGGTAACAATGAGCAGTTCTTC. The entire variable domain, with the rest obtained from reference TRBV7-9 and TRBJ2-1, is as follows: DTGVSQNPRHKITKRGQNVTFRCDPISEHNRLYWYRQTLGQGPEFLTYFQNEAQLEKSRLLSDRFSAERPKGSFSTLEIQRTEQGDSAMYLCASSVDLAGNNEQFFGPGTRLTVL.

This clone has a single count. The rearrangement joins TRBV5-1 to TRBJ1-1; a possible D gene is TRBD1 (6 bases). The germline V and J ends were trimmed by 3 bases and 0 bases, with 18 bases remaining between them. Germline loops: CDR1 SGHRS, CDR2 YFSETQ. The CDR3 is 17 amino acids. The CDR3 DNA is TGCGCCAGCAGCTCGACAGGCCGGACTCATTTGAACACTGAAGCTTTCTTT. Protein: CASSSTGRTHLNTEAFF. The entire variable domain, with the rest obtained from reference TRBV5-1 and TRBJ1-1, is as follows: KAGVTQTPRYLIKTRGQQVTLSCSPISGHRSVSWYQQTPGQGLQFLFEYFSETQRNKGNFPGRFSGRQFSNSRSEMNVSTLELGDSALYLCASSSTGRTHLNTEAFFGQGTRLTVV.

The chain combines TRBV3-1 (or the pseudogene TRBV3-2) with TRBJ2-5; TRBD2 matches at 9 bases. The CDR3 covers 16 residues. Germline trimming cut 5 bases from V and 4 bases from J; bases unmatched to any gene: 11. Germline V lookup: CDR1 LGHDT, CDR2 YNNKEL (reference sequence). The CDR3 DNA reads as TGTGCCAGCAGCGCCCGGGATAGCGGGAGAAGAGAGACCCAGTACTTC. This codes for CASSARDSGRRETQYF.

The DNA of the CDR3 is TGTGCCTGGAGATCGGAGAGCTCTGGAAACACCATATATTTT. Amino acid sequence: CAWRSESSGNTIYF. The J gene is TRBJ1-3, the V gene TRBV30, with unresolved D. The germline V gene encodes CDR1 GTSNPN and CDR2 SVGIG (reference sequence). The V and J ends lost 3 bases and 0 bases respectively, with 9 bases between them. The CDR3 is 14 residues long.

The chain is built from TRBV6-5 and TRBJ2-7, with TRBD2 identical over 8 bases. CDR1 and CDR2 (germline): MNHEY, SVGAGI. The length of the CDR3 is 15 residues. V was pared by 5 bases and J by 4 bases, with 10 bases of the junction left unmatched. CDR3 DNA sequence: TGTGCCAGCAGTCCATCGAGCGGGAGAGGGTACGAGCAGTACTTC. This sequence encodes CASSPSSGRGYEQYF.

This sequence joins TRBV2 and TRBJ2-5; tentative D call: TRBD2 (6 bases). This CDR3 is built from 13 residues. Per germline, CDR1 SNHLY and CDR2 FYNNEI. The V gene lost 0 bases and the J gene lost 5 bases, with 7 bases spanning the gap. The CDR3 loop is CASSEAEGETQYF. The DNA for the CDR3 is TGTGCCAGCAGTGAAGCGGAGGGGGAGACCCAGTACTTC.

This chain's CDR3 is CASVTGTGSTEAFF. The CDR3 coding sequence is TGTGCCAGCGTCACCGGGACAGGCTCTACTGAAGCTTTCTTT. The chain carries TRBV5-4 and TRBJ1-1, with 8 bases identical to TRBD1. With V trimmed by 7 bases and J by 5 bases, 10 bases remained unmatched. In germline, CDR1 is SGHNT, CDR2 YYREEE (reference sequence). The CDR3 runs 14 residues.

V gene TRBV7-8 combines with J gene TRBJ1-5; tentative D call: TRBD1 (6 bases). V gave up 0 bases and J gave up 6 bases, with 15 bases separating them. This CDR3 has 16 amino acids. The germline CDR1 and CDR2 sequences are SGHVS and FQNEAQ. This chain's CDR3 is CASSLATAGVSQPQHF. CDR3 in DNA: TGTGCCAGCAGCTTAGCGACGGCAGGGGTGTCTCAGCCCCAGCATTTT.

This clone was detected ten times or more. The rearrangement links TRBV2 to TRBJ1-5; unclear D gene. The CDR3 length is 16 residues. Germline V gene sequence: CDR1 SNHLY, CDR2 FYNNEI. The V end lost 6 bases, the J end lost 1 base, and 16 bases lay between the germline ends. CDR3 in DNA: TGTGCCAGCAGCGGCTCCTTTGACGGGAGCAATCAGCCCCAGCATTTT. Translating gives CASSGSFDGSNQPQHF.

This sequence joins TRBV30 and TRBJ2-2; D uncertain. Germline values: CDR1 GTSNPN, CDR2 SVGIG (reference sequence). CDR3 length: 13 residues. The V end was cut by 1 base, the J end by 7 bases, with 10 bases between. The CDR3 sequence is CAWSGGPNGELFF. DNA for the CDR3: TGTGCCTGGAGTGGTGGCCCCAACGGGGAGCTGTTTTTT.

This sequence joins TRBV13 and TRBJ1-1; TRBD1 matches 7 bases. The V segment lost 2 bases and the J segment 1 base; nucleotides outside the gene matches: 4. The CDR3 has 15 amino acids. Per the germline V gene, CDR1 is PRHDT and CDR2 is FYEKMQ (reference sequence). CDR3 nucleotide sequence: TGTGCCAGCAGCTTAATTGGGACAGCGAACACTGAAGCTTTCTTT. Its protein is CASSLIGTANTEAFF.